This T cell receptor (beta chain) appears in the sequencing data of a study of T cell responses to AZD1222 COVID-19 vaccine. CDR3 length equals 14 residues. Trimming cost V 0 bases and J 0 bases, with 6 bases left between them. Germline CDR1 SGHTS, CDR2 YDEGEE. The study's findings and limits: With dominance at 160-218 and 743-854, vaccine-associated CD4 TCRs spanned spike. With two AZD1222 doses given, Spike-specific TCR breadth and depth both rose.

Measured with immunoSEQ multiplex PCR; TCRdb has only the in-frame clones, and not every one. The repertoire consists of almost 65,000 clones, with roughly 89% occurring once and the leading ten covering around 6.6%. Worth noting for this clone: Its matching antigen is unknown.

This clonotype originated in an adult in good health. Source: peripheral blood, taken on day 0 of AZD1222 vaccination. The V and J genes are TRBV5-8 and TRBJ1-1, with unresolved D. CDR3 region: CASSLDLLNTEAFF. Written as DNA, the CDR3 is TGTGCCAGCAGCTTGGACTTGTTGAACACTGAAGCTTTCTTT.